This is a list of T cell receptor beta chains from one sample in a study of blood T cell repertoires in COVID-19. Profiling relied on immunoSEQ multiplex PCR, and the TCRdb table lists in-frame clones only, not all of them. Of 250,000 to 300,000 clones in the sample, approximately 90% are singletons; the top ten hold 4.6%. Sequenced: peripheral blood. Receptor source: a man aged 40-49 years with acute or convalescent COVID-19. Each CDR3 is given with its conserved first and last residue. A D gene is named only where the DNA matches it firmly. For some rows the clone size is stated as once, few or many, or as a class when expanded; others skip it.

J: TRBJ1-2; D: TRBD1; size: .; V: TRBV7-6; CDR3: CASSPRDRGYGYTF; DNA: TGTGCCAGCAGCCCCCGGGACAGGGGCTATGGCTACACCTTC
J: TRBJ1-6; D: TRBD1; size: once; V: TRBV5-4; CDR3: CASSSPTGETPLHF; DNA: TGTGCCAGCAGCTCCCCAACAGGGGAAACACCCCTCCACTTT
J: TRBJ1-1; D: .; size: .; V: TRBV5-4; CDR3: CASRSPQGTEAFF; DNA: TGTGCCAGCAGGTCACCTCAGGGCACTGAAGCTTTCTTT
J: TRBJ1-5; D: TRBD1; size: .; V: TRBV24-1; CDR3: CATSAGTGNQPQHF; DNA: TGTGCCACCAGTGCCGGGACAGGCAATCAGCCCCAGCATTTT
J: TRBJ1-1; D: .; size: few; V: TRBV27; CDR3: CASSSSYTEAFF; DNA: TGTGCCAGCAGTTCGAGTTACACTGAAGCTTTCTTT
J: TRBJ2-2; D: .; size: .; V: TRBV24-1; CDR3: CATSDPTRAGELFF; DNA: TGTGCCACCAGTGACCCCACGCGGGCCGGGGAGCTGTTTTTT
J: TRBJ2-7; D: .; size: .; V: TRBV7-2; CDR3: CASSPSVSYEQYF; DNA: TGTGCCAGCTCCCCTAGCGTCTCCTACGAGCAGTACTTC
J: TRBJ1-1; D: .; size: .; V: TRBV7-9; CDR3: CASSFSGDTEAFF; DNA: TGTGCCAGCAGCTTCTCAGGGGACACTGAAGCTTTCTTT
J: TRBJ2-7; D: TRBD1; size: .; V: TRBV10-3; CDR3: CAISERDRGQQYF; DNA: TGTGCCATCAGTGAGCGGGACAGGGGACAGCAGTACTTC
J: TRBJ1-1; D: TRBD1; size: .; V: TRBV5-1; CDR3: CASSLASGGNTEAFF; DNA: TGCGCCAGCAGCTTGGCCTCAGGGGGAAACACTGAAGCTTTCTTT
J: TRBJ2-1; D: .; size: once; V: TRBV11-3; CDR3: CASSSSSTTDNEQFF; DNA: TGTGCCAGCAGCTCCTCCTCTACGACTGACAATGAGCAGTTCTTC
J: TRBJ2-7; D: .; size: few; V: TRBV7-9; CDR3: CASARTGMAIYEQYF; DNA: TGTGCCAGCGCACGTACAGGGATGGCCATCTACGAGCAGTACTTC
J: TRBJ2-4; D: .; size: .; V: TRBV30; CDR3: CAWSLREIQYF; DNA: TGTGCCTGGAGCCTGAGAGAAATTCAGTACTTC
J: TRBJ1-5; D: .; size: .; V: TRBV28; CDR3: CASSLIAGAISAAQHF; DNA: TGTGCCAGCAGTTTAATCGCAGGGGCGATATCAGCGGCCCAGCATTTT
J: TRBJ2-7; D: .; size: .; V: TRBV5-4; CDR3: CASSLGPGYEQYF; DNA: TGTGCCAGCAGCTTGGGACCAGGCTACGAGCAGTACTTC
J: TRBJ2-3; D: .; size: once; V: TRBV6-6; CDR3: CASRPQGLGTDTQYF; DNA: TGTGCCAGCAGACCACAGGGTCTCGGCACAGATACGCAGTATTTT
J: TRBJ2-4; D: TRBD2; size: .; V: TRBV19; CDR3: CASTSRTSGGHQYF; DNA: TGTGCCAGTACCTCCCGGACTAGCGGGGGGCACCAGTACTTC
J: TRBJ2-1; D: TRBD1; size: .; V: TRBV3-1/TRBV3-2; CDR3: CASSQQGQPKQFF; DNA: TGTGCCAGCAGCCAACAGGGACAGCCCAAGCAGTTCTTC
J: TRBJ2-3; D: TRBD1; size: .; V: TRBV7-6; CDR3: CASSPSPGQGWDTQYF; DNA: TGTGCCAGCAGTCCGAGTCCGGGACAGGGATGGGATACGCAGTATTTT
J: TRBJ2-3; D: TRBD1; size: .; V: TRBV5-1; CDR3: CASSPLGTGGTDTQYF; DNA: TGCGCCAGCAGCCCCCTGGGAACAGGGGGCACAGATACGCAGTATTTT
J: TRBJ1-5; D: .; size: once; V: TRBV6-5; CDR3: CASSLQRNDQPQHF; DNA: TGTGCCAGCAGCCTCCAGAGGAACGATCAGCCCCAGCATTTT
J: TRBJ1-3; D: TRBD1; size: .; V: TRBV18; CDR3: CASSPYQGENTIYF; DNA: TGTGCCAGCTCACCATACCAGGGGGAAAACACCATATATTTT
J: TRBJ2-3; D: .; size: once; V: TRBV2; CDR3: CASSVWDSTDTQYF; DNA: TGTGCCAGCAGTGTATGGGACTCCACAGATACGCAGTATTTT
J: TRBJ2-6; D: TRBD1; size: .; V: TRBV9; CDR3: CASSPRLGTGSPSGANVLTF; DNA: TGTGCCAGCAGCCCACGCCTAGGGACAGGGAGTCCCTCTGGGGCCAACGTCCTGACTTTC
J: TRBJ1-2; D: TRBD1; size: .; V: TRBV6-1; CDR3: CASSESHRGYGYTF; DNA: TGTGCCAGCAGTGAAAGCCACAGGGGCTATGGCTACACCTTC
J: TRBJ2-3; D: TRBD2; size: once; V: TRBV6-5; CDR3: CASSYSGGDTQYF; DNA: TGTGCCAGCAGTTATAGCGGGGGAGATACGCAGTATTTT
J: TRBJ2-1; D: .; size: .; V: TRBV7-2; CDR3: CASSLYVGSYNEQFF; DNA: TGTGCCAGCAGCTTGTACGTCGGCTCCTACAATGAGCAGTTCTTC
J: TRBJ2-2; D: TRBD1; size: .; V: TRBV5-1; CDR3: CASSLKGTGVPNTGELFF; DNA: TGCGCCAGCAGCTTAAAAGGGACAGGGGTCCCGAACACCGGGGAGCTGTTTTTT
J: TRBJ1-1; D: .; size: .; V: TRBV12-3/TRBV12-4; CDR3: CASSFNRDTEAFF; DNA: TGTGCCAGCAGTTTTAACAGAGACACTGAAGCTTTCTTT
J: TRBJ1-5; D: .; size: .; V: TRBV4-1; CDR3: CASSQDPLPGQPQHF; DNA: TGCGCCAGCAGCCAAGATCCTTTGCCAGGGCAGCCCCAGCATTTT
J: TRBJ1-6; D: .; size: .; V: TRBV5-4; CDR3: CASSYGQINSPLHF; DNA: TGTGCCAGCAGTTACGGACAGATTAATTCACCCCTCCACTTT
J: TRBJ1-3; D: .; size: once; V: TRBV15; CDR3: CATSSDGSSGNTIYF; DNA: TGTGCCACCAGCTCGGACGGGAGCTCTGGAAACACCATATATTTT
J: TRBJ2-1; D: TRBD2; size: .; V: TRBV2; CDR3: CASSGGGAFNEQFF; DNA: TGTGCCAGCAGTGGCGGGGGGGCCTTCAATGAGCAGTTCTTC
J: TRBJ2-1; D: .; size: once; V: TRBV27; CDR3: CASSSFTGFTYNEQFF; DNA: TGTGCCAGCAGTTCCTTTACAGGGTTCACCTACAATGAGCAGTTCTTC
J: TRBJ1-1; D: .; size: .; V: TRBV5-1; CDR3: CASSLSVGGNTEAFF; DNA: TGCGCCAGCAGCTTGAGCGTGGGTGGGAACACTGAAGCTTTCTTT
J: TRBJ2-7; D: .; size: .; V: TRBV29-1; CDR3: CSVADNYEQYF; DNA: TGCAGCGTTGCTGACAACTACGAGCAGTACTTC
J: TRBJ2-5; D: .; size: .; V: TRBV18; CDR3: CASSPGLQETQYF; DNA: TGTGCCAGCTCACCGGGACTGCAAGAGACCCAGTACTTC
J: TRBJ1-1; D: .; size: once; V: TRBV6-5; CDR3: CASSLSPGGTEAFF; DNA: TGTGCCAGCAGCTTGAGCCCGGGGGGCACTGAAGCTTTCTTT
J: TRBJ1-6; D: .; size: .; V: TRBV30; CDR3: CAWSVAEDSPLHF; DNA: TGTGCCTGGAGTGTAGCAGAGGATTCACCCCTCCACTTT
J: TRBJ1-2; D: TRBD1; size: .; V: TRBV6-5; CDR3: CASSGTGGSYGYTF; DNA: TGTGCCAGCAGCGGGACAGGGGGCAGCTATGGCTACACCTTC
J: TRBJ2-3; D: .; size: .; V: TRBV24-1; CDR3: CATSDLQGSDDTQYF; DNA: TGTGCCACCAGTGATTTGCAGGGGAGTGACGATACGCAGTATTTT
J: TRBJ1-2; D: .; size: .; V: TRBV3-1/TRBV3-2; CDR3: CASSLSNYGYTF; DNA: TGTGCCAGCAGCCTCAGTAACTATGGCTACACCTTC
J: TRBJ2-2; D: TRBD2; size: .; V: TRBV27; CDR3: CASSFGLAAGELFF; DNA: TGTGCCAGCAGTTTTGGACTAGCAGCCGGGGAGCTGTTTTTT
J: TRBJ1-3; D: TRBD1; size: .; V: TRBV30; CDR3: CAWGTVFSGNTIYF; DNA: TGTGCCTGGGGGACAGTCTTCTCTGGAAACACCATATATTTT
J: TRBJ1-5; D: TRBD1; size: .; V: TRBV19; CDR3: CASSITGEDSNQPQHF; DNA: TGTGCCAGTAGTATCACAGGGGAGGATAGCAATCAGCCCCAGCATTTT
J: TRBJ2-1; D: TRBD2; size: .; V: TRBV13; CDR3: CASSLLAGNSYNEQFF; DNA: TGTGCCAGCAGCTTACTAGCGGGGAATTCCTACAATGAGCAGTTCTTC
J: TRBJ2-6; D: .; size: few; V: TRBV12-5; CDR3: CASGLAQVSGANVLTF; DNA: TGTGCTAGTGGTTTGGCCCAGGTCTCTGGGGCCAACGTCCTGACTTTC
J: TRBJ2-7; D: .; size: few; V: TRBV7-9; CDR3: CASSFPRRDIVSYEQYF; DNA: TGTGCCAGCAGTTTCCCCCGCCGGGACATCGTCTCCTACGAGCAGTACTTC
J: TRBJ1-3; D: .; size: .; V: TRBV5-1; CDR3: CASSLGPDGNTIYF; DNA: TGCGCCAGCAGCTTGGGGCCAGATGGAAACACCATATATTTT
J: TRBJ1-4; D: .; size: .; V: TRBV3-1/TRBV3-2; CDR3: CASSQDRSGLFF; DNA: TGTGCCAGCAGCCAAGACCGAAGCGGACTGTTTTTT
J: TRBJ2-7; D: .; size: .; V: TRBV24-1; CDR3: CATSDPDGKQYF; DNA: TGTGCCACCAGTGATCCGGACGGGAAGCAGTACTTC
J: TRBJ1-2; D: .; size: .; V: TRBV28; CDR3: CASSTLGRPGYTF; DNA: TGTGCCAGCAGTACGCTAGGGAGACCTGGCTACACCTTC
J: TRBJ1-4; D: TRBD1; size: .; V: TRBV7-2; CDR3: CASIRRRGPSEKLFF; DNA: TGTGCCAGCATCCGGCGGAGGGGGCCCAGTGAAAAACTGTTTTTT
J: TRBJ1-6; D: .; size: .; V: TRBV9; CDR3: CASSVAGGNSPLHF; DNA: TGTGCCAGCAGCGTAGCTGGGGGGAATTCACCCCTCCACTTT
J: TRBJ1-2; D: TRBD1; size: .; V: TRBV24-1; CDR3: CATSETGDNYGYTF; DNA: TGTGCCACCAGTGAGACAGGGGACAACTATGGCTACACCTTC